This entry describes one T cell receptor beta chain. The data are from a study of Ad26.COV2.S vaccination and SARS-CoV-2 variants. Study context: It was the COV1001 Ad26.COV2.S trial arm that included the donor. Into the muscle, Ad26.COV2.S was dosed once or twice, 56 days apart.

As for treatment: roughly 19 received Ad26.COV2.S at low or high dose, single or two shots; several received placebo; per-sample allocation not given. The samples date from day 63 after the first vaccine or placebo injection. An adult of 18-55 years in Boston served as donor. Method: immunoSEQ multiplex PCR; TCRdb's copy keeps in-frame clones and lacks some. The sample has roughly 300,000 clones; about 88% are singletons. V lost 5 bases, J lost 5 bases, and 24 bases lay in between. In germline, CDR1 is MDHEN, CDR2 SYDVKM. This CDR3 region has 17 residues. V and J are TRBV28 and TRBJ2-5; D is perhaps TRBD1 (6 bases). The clonotype was recovered from a person between 18 and 65 years old who received the Ad26.COV2.S COVID-19 vaccine or a placebo. The source was peripheral blood, collected in a trial of Ad26.COV2.S vaccine versus placebo. The CDR3 spells CASSPPPRRAQGETQYF. Written as DNA, the CDR3 is TGTGCCAGCAGTCCTCCCCCCCGACGGGCCCAGGGGGAGACCCAGTACTTC.